This TCR beta chain was retrieved from a study of vaccination and CD4 T cells after COVID-19. The Oncomine TCR Beta short-read assay was applied to DNA of cultured CD4+ T cells. One entry per CDR3 protein results from TCRdb running MiXCR on the PCR reads. The sample yields under 25,000 distinct CDR3 sequences, roughly two fifths seen once. In this sample, this clonotype turned up once. Its antigen is unidentified. Treatment indicated: roughly 10-day PBMC culture with coronavirus spike peptide pools or control peptides (ViraFEST assay). The sample consisted of CD4+ T cells from blood, cultured in vitro, taken after SARS-CoV-2 vaccination. The clonotype comes from a human donor who had recovered from COVID-19.

The CDR3 region is CASSSQRGWGYGYTF. The CDR3 DNA is TGTGCCAGCAGTTCGCAGCGGGGATGGGGCTATGGCTACACCTTC. The chain combines TRBV12-3 or TRBV12-4 with TRBJ1-2; no clear D gene. The CDR3 extends over 15 amino acids. The ends were cut back, 4 bases at V and 4 bases at J, with 16 bases in the middle.